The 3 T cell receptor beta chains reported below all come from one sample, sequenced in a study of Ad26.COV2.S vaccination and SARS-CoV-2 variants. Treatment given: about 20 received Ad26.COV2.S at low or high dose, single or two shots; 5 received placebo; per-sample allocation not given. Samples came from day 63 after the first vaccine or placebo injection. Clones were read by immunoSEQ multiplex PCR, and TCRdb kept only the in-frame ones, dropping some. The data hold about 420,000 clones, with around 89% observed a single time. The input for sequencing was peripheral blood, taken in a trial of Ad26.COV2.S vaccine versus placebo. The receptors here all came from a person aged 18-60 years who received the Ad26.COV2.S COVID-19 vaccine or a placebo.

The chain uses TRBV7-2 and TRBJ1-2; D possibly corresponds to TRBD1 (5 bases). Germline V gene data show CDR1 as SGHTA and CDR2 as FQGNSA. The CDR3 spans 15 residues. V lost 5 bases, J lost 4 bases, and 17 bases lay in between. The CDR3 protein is CASSPGPFPSYGYTF. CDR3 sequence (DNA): TGTGCCAGCAGCCCGGGACCATTCCCTTCCTATGGCTACACCTTC.

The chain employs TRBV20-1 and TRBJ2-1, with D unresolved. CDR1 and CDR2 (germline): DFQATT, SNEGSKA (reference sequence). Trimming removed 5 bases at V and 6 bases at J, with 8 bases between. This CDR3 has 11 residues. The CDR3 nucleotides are TGCAGTGCTCCTAATCTCAATGAGCAGTTCTTC. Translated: CSAPNLNEQFF.

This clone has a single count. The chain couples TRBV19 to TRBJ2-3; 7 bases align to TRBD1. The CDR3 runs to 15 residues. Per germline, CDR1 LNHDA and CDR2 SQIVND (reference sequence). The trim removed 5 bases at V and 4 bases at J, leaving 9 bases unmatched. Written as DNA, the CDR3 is TGTGCCAGTAGTGTGACAGGGCCGCGGGCAGATACGCAGTATTTT. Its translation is CASSVTGPRADTQYF.